This T cell receptor (beta chain) originates from a study of glioma-infiltrating T cells. The iRepertoire nested amplicon-rescue multiplex PCR amplified TCR alpha and beta CDR3s from RNA. For one-step reverse transcription and amplification, 100-400 ng of tissue mRNA or PBMC total RNA was used. Each CDR3 protein is one row after TCRdb ran MiXCR on the multiplex PCR reads. The sample has 3,000 to 3,500 distinct CDR3 sequences, approximately 15% seen once. Study-wide results and limits: CDR3 overlap between tissue and blood was very small. Above-expected tissue-blood divergence occurred in all gliomas, most in low-grade ones.

This clonotype is labeled as medium-sized. What it recognizes is unknown. The TCR sequence derives from a human donor with low-grade glioma or glioblastoma, undergoing nonglioma brain surgery, or in good health (not recorded which). The source material was glioma tissue, nonneoplastic brain tissue, or PBMCs (not recorded which).

CDR3 region: CSAPGQGWSQETQYF. CDR3 coding DNA: TGCAGTGCCCCGGGACAGGGATGGTCGCAAGAGACCCAGTACTTC. This chain joins TRBV20-1 and TRBJ2-5; 9 bases align to TRBD1. J was trimmed by 2 bases and V by 6 bases; bases with no gene match: 10. Germline CDR1 and CDR2: DFQATT and SNEGSKA (reference sequence). The CDR3 totals 15 residues.